This TCR beta chain was identified during a study of monozygotic twins with inflammatory bowel disease. This CDR3 contains 14 residues. Per germline, CDR1 LNHDA and CDR2 SQIVND (reference sequence). The template-switching step introduced UMIs that carried a 6-nucleotide sample barcode. TCRalpha and TCRbeta cDNA went through nested PCRs of approximately 16 and 9 cycles, two in total. TCRdb reprocessed the 5' RACE reads, keeping one entry per CDR3 protein, no DNA. The data show approximately 380,000 distinct CDR3 sequences, and the top ten clones hold just over 2.5%. Concerning this clonotype itself: Its target is unknown.

Isolation of total RNA was performed on whole blood, with no prior T cell sorting. General study points: Repertoire similarity did not separate concordant from discordant twins, possibly from limited power.

J is TRBJ1-5 and V is TRBV19; checking the TCRdb D call of TRBD1 is not possible without DNA. This TCR was recovered from a human donor with ulcerative colitis or Crohn's disease, or a healthy co-twin of an affected twin (not recorded which). Sequencing input: blood. CDR3 sequence: CASTLTGVLEPQHF.